This T cell receptor beta chain appears in the sequencing data of a study of CD8+CD57+ T cells in acquired aplastic anemia. Profiles of TCR beta VDJ and CDR3 were generated from a genomic DNA template. TCRdb reprocessed the reads via MiXCR and lists one record per CDR3 protein. The sample shows about 150,000 distinct CDR3 sequences, about 50% of them seen only once. Flow cytometry had shown expanded CD8+CD57+ cells in the patients chosen for sequencing. In all patients, the disease was severe acquired aplastic anemia. Losses at the gene ends were 5 bases for V and 5 bases for J; bases not matched to a gene: 4. The CDR3 contains 13 residues. There are many counts of this clonotype.

The clonotype was recovered from a human donor with aplastic anemia. Sequenced sample: sorted CD4+, CD8+, or CD8+CD57+ T cells (not recorded which) from PBMCs. The chain links TRBV12-3 or TRBV12-4 to TRBJ1-2; TRBD1 matches at 8 bases. The CDR3 sequence: CASSPGGFYGYTF. The DNA for the CDR3 is TGTGCCAGCAGTCCAGGGGGCTTTTATGGCTACACCTTC.